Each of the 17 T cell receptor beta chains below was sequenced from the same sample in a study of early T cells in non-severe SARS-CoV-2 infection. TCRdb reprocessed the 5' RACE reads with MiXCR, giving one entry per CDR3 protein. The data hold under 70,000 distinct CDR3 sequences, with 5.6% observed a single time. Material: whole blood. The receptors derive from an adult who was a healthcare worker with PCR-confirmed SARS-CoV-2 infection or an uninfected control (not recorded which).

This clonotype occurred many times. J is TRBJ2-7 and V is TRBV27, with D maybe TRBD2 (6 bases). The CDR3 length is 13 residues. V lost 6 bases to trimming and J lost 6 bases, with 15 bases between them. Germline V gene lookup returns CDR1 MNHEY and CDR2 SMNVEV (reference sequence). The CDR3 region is CASRKFGSSEQYF. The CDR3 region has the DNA TGTGCCAGCAGAAAGTTCGGGAGTTCCGAGCAGTACTTC.

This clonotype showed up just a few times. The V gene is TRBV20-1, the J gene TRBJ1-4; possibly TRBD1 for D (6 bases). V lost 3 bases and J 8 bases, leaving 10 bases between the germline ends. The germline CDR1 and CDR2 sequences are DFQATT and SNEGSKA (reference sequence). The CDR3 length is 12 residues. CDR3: CSASGGPEKLFF. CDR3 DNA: TGCAGTGCTAGCGGGGGGCCCGAAAAACTGTTTTTT.

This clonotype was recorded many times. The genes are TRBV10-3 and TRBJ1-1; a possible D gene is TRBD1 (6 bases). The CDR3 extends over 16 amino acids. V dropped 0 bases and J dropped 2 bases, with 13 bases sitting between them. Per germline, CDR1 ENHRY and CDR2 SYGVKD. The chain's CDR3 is CAISESSTGLNTEAFF. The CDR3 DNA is TGTGCCATCAGTGAGTCGAGTACAGGGCTAAACACTGAAGCTTTCTTT.

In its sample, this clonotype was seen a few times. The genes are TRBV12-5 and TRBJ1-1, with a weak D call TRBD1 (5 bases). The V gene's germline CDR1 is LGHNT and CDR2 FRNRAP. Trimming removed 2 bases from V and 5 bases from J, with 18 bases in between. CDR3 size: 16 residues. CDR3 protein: CASGLPYGGGRTEAFF. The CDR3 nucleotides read TGTGCTAGTGGTTTGCCCTACGGGGGTGGGCGGACTGAAGCTTTCTTT.

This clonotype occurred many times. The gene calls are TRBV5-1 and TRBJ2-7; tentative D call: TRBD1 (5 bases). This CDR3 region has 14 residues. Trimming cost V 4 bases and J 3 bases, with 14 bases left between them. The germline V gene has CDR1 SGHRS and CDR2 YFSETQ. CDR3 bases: TGCGCCAGCAGCCCGGACCAGGGAATCTACGAGCAGTACTTC. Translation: CASSPDQGIYEQYF.

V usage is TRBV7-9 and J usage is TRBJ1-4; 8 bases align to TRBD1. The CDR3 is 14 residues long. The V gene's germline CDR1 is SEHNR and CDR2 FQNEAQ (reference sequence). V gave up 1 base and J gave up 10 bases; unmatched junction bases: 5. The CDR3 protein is CASSLGTGSGKLFF. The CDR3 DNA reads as TGTGCCAGCAGCTTAGGGACAGGGTCGGGAAAACTGTTTTTT.

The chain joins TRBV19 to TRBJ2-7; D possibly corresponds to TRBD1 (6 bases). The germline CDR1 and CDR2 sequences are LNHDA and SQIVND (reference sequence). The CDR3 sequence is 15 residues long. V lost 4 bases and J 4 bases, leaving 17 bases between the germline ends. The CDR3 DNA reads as TGTGCCAGTAGTAGATACCGGGACACCGAATACGAGCAGTACTTC. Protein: CASSRYRDTEYEQYF.

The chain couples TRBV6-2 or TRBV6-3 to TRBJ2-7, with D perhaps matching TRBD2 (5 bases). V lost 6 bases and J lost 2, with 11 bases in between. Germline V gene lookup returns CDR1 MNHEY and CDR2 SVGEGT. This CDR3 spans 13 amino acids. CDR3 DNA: TGTGCCAGCAGGAAGACTACCACCTACGAGCAGTACTTC. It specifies CASRKTTTYEQYF.

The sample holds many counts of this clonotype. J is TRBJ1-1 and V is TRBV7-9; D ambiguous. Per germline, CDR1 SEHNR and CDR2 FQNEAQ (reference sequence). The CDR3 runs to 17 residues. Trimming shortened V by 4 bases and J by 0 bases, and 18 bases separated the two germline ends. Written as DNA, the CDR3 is TGTGCCAGCAGCTCCACTAGGTCGGTAGACGTGAACACTGAAGCTTTCTTT. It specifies CASSSTRSVDVNTEAFF.

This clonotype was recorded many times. As DNA, the CDR3 is TGTGCCAGCAGCCAAGAGGATCGGTTGTACTACGAGCAGTACTTC. Encoded protein: CASSQEDRLYYEQYF. J is TRBJ2-7 and V is TRBV4-2, with D unresolved. This CDR3 comprises 15 residues. V dropped 0 bases and J dropped 3 bases, with 12 bases sitting between them. CDR1 LGHNA and CDR2 YNFKEQ come from the germline V gene.

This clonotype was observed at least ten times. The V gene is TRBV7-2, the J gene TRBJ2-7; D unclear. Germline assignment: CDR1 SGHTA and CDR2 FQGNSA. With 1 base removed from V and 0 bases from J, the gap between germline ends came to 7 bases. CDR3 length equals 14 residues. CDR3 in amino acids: CASSLVVSSYEQYF. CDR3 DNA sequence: TGTGCCAGCAGCTTAGTAGTCAGCTCCTACGAGCAGTACTTC.

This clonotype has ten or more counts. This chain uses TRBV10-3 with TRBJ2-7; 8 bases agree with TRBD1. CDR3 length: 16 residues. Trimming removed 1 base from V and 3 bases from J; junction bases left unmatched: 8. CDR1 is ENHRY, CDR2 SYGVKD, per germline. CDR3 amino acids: CAISEWTGSSRYEQYF. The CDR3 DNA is TGTGCCATCAGTGAGTGGACAGGGAGTTCCCGCTACGAGCAGTACTTC.

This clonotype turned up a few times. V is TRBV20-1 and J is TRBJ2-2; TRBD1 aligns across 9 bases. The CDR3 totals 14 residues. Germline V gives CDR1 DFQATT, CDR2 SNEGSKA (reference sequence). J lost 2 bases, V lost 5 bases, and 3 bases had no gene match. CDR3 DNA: TGCAGTGCTCAGGGACAGGGTAACACCGGGGAGCTGTTTTTT. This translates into CSAQGQGNTGELFF.

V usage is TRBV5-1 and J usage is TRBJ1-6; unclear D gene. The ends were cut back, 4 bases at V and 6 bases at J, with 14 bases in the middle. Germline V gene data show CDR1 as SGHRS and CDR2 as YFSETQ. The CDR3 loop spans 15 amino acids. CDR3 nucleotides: TGCGCCAGCAGCCCCGGGAAGGGAGCTAATTCACCCCTCCACTTT. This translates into CASSPGKGANSPLHF.

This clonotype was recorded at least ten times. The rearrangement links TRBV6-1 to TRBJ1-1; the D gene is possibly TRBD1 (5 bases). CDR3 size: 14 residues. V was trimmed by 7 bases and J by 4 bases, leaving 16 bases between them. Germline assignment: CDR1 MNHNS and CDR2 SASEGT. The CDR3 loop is CASTRGQGGTEAFF. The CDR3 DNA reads TGTGCCAGCACCAGAGGGCAGGGCGGCACTGAAGCTTTCTTT.

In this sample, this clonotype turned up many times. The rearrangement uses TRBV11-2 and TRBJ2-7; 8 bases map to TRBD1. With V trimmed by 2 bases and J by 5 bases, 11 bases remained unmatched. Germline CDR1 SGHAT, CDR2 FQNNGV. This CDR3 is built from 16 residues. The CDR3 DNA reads TGTGCCAGCAGCTTATGGGGTTATGAGACAGGGGACGAGCAGTACTTC. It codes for CASSLWGYETGDEQYF. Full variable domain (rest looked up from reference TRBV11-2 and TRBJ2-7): EAGVAQSPRYKIIEKRQSVAFWCNPISGHATLYWYQQILGQGPKLLIQFQNNGVVDDSQLPKDRFSAERLKGVDSTLKIQPAKLEDSAVYLCASSLWGYETGDEQYFGPGTRLTVT.

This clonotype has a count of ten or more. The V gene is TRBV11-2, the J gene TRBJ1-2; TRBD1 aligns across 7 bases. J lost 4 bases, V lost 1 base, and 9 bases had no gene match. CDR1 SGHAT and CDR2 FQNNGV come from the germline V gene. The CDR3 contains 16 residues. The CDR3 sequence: CASSLGPTGLAYGYTF. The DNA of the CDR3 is TGTGCCAGCAGCTTAGGCCCGACAGGGCTAGCCTATGGCTACACCTTC. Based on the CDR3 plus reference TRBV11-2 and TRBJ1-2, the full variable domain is EAGVAQSPRYKIIEKRQSVAFWCNPISGHATLYWYQQILGQGPKLLIQFQNNGVVDDSQLPKDRFSAERLKGVDSTLKIQPAKLEDSAVYLCASSLGPTGLAYGYTFGSGTRLTVV.